A single sample is the source of the 18 T cell receptor beta chains below, sequenced in a study of T cell changes during pregnancy in multiple sclerosis. The method was immunoSEQ multiplex PCR; TCRdb's version includes in-frame clones alone and lacks a portion of them. Among approximately 52,000 clones listed, 85% to 95% were seen once. The sample in question was CD4+ T cells from peripheral blood mononuclear cells, obtained in the third trimester of pregnancy. These receptors came from a female donor with multiple sclerosis, enrolled in a pregnancy study.

This chain links TRBV18 with TRBJ2-5; TRBD1 is a possible D gene (5 bases). Germline lookup yields CDR1 KGHSH and CDR2 LQKENI. The CDR3 is 14 residues long. Trimming took off 1 base at V and 3 bases at J, with 9 bases between the two ends. The CDR3 bases are TGTGCCAGCTCACCACTAAGACAGAAAGAGACCCAGTACTTC. Amino acids: CASSPLRQKETQYF.

The chain couples TRBV30 to TRBJ1-1, with 7 bases aligning to TRBD1. Germline CDR1 is GTSNPN and CDR2 is SVGIG (reference sequence). CDR3 size: 13 residues. The junction had 6 bases not matched to a gene; V was cut back by 4 bases and J by 4 bases. DNA for the CDR3: TGTGCCTGGAACAGGGGATGGGGCACTGAAGCTTTCTTT. Translation gives CAWNRGWGTEAFF.

The rearrangement links TRBV28 to TRBJ1-2; D gene uncertain. V lost 5 bases, J lost 4 bases, and 8 bases lay in between. The CDR3 sequence is 12 residues long. CDR1 is MDHEN, CDR2 SYDVKM, per germline. In DNA, the CDR3 is TGTGCCAGCAGTCTTAGTGGCTATGGCTACACCTTC. This encodes CASSLSGYGYTF.

The gene calls are TRBV9 and TRBJ2-7, with no clear D. Trimming pared 1 base from V and 2 bases from J, leaving 13 bases between. Germline V gene sequence: CDR1 SGDLS, CDR2 YYNGEE. The CDR3 loop spans 15 amino acids. Here the CDR3 reads CASSVNPVSPYEQYF. Written as DNA, the CDR3 is TGTGCCAGCAGCGTAAATCCGGTGTCCCCCTACGAGCAGTACTTC. The full variable domain, with the rest looked up from reference TRBV9 and TRBJ2-7, is DSGVTQTPKHLITATGQRVTLRCSPRSGDLSVYWYQQSLDQGLQFLIQYYNGEERAKGNILERFSAQQFPDLHSELNLSSLELGDSALYFCASSVNPVSPYEQYFGPGTRLTVT.

The rearrangement links TRBV19 to TRBJ2-5; D uncertain. This CDR3 has 13 amino acids. Germline assignment: CDR1 LNHDA and CDR2 SQIVND (reference sequence). The ends were cut back, 1 base at V and 4 bases at J, with 7 bases in the middle. DNA for the CDR3: TGTGCCAGTAGTATAGCGAGCGCAGAGACCCAGTACTTC. Protein: CASSIASAETQYF.

This sequence joins TRBV2 and TRBJ2-5, with 12 bases matching TRBD1. The CDR3 runs to 15 residues. The V and J ends lost 6 bases and 4 bases, in that order; junction bases with no gene match: 6. Germline-derived CDR1 and CDR2 are SNHLY and FYNNEI. This chain's CDR3 is CASRSGTGGLETQYF. CDR3 sequence (DNA): TGTGCCAGCAGATCCGGGACAGGGGGCCTAGAGACCCAGTACTTC.

This clone occurred once. The V and J genes are TRBV28 and TRBJ1-2, with a weak D call TRBD1 (6 bases). Germline V lookup: CDR1 MDHEN, CDR2 SYDVKM. The V and J ends lost 3 bases and 5 bases respectively, with 16 bases between them. The length of the CDR3 is 15 residues. The CDR3 spells CASSFPPTGLYGYTF. The CDR3 DNA reads TGTGCCAGCAGTTTCCCCCCAACAGGGTTGTATGGCTACACCTTC.

The chain recombines TRBV10-2 with TRBJ1-2, with D maybe TRBD1 (6 bases). The CDR3 length is 14 residues. V dropped 6 bases and J dropped 8 bases, with 19 bases sitting between them. CDR1 and CDR2 from the germline V gene are WSHSY and SAAADI. As DNA, the CDR3 is TGCGCCAGCAGACTCGCGGGGGCCTCGGGAGGCTACACCTTC. This translates into CASRLAGASGGYTF.

This chain uses TRBV2 with TRBJ2-2; 9 nucleotides match TRBD1. V was clipped by 1 base and J by 7 bases; unmatched bases: 7. The CDR3 has 16 residues. The germline V gene encodes CDR1 SNHLY and CDR2 FYNNEI. The CDR3 bases are TGTGCCAGCAGTGAAGGCGGGACAGGGCGAGGCGGGGAGCTGTTTTTT. Protein sequence: CASSEGGTGRGGELFF.

The chain links TRBV6-5 to TRBJ2-1; no clear D gene. Germline-derived CDR1 and CDR2 are MNHEY and SVGAGI. V lost 6 bases and J lost 10, with 19 bases in between. CDR3 size: 14 residues. CDR3 residues: CASSHPLYTNEQFF. CDR3 nucleotide sequence: TGTGCCAGCAGCCACCCCTTATACACTAACGAGCAGTTCTTC.

DNA for the CDR3: TGTGCCAGCAGCTTAGTCACAGGATCAGGGAGCAATCAGCCCCAGCATTTT. Protein sequence: CASSLVTGSGSNQPQHF. The V and J genes are TRBV7-9 and TRBJ1-5; TRBD1 might be the D (5 bases). Between the trimmed V and J ends, which lost 1 base and 1 base, there was a span of 14 bases. The CDR3 spans 17 residues. Germline CDR1 reads SEHNR; CDR2 reads FQNEAQ (reference sequence).

This rearrangement joins TRBV2 to TRBJ2-3, with 14 positions matching TRBD2. The CDR3 has 17 amino acids. The V gene's germline CDR1 is SNHLY and CDR2 FYNNEI. The V segment lost 4 bases and the J segment 6 bases; nucleotides outside the gene matches: 9. For the CDR3, the DNA is TGTGCCAGCAGTGGGGGGACTAGCGGGAGAGCTAAGGATACGCAGTATTTT. Its translation is CASSGGTSGRAKDTQYF.

CDR3 region: CASSLGSSGANVLTF. CDR3 DNA: TGTGCCAGCAGCTTAGGTAGCTCTGGGGCCAACGTCCTGACTTTC. This chain links TRBV7-8 with TRBJ2-6; D is uncertain. This CDR3 comprises 15 residues. Germline CDR1 is SGHVS and CDR2 is FQNEAQ. V shed 1 base and J shed 0 bases, with 4 bases lying between them.

The rearrangement joins TRBV28 to TRBJ2-5, with 10 bases that match TRBD1. The ends lost 3 bases at V and 5 bases at J; junction bases unmatched: 6. CDR1 MDHEN and CDR2 SYDVKM come from the germline V gene. This CDR3 is 15 amino acids long. In nucleotides, the CDR3 is TGTGCCAGCAGTTTCCCTGGGACAGGGGACGAGACCCAGTACTTC. This gives the protein CASSFPGTGDETQYF.

The J gene is TRBJ2-3, the V gene TRBV4-1; 7 nucleotides line up with TRBD2. This CDR3 spans 16 amino acids. Germline assignment: CDR1 MGHRA and CDR2 YSYEKL. J was trimmed by 1 base and V by 3 bases; bases with no gene match: 7. As DNA, the CDR3 is TGCGCCAGCAGCCAGGGCGGGAGTTCGCGCACAGATACGCAGTATTTT. This sequence encodes CASSQGGSSRTDTQYF.

The rearrangement joins TRBV5-1 to TRBJ2-7; no definite D call. The CDR3 runs 14 residues. V lost 0 bases to trimming and J lost 4 bases, with 11 bases between them. CDR1 and CDR2 (germline): SGHRS, YFSETQ. DNA of the CDR3: TGCGCCAGCAGCTTGGATGGGTCGAGGTACGAGCAGTACTTC. Residues: CASSLDGSRYEQYF.

There are a few counts of this clone. This chain uses TRBV5-1 with TRBJ2-3, with TRBD1 matching 9 bases. Germline lookup yields CDR1 SGHRS and CDR2 YFSETQ. The J segment lost 3 bases and the V segment lost 2 bases, leaving 1 base of the junction unmatched. This CDR3 spans 14 amino acids. The CDR3, as DNA: TGCGCCAGCAGCTTACAGGGGGCGACAGATACGCAGTATTTT. Its protein product is CASSLQGATDTQYF.

The V and J genes are TRBV9 and TRBJ2-1; 8 bases agree with TRBD2. V lost 7 bases to trimming and J lost 0 bases; unmatched junction nucleotides: 12. The CDR3 loop spans 17 amino acids. Germline CDR1 reads SGDLS; CDR2 reads YYNGEE. The CDR3 loop is CASSGEGSGSSYNEQFF. CDR3 DNA sequence: TGTGCCAGCTCGGGGGAGGGAAGCGGGAGCTCCTACAATGAGCAGTTCTTC.